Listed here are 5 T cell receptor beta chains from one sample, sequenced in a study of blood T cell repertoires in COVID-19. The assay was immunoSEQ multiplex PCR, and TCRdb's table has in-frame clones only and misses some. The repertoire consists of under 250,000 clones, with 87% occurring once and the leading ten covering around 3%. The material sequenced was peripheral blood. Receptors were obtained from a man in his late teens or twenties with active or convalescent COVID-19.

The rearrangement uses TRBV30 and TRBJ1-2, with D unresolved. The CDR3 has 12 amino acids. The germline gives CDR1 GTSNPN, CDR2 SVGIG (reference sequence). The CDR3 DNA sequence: TGTGCTCTGACAACCCCTAACTATGGCTACACCTTC. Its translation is CALTTPNYGYTF.

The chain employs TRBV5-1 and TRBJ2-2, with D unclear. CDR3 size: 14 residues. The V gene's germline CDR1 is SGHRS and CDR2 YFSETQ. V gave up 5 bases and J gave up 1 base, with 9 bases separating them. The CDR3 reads CASSTVGNTGELFF. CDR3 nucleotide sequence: TGCGCCAGCAGTACGGTTGGGAACACCGGGGAGCTGTTTTTT.

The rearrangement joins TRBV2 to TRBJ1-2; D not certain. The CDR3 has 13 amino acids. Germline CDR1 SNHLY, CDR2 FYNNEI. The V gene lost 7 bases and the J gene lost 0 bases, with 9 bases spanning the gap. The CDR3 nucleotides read TGTGCCAGCACCGGTAATACTAACTATGGCTACACCTTC. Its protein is CASTGNTNYGYTF.

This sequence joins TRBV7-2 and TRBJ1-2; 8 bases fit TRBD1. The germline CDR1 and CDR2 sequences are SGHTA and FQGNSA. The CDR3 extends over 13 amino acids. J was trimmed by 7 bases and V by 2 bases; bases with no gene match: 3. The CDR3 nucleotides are TGTGCCAGCAGCTTACAGGGGGCGGGTGGCTACACCTTC. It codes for CASSLQGAGGYTF.

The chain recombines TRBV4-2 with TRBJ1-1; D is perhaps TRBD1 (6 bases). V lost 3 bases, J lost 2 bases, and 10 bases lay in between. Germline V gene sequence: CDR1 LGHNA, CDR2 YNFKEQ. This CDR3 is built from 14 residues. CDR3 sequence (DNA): TGTGCCAGCAGCCATTCAGGGGTCAACACTGAAGCTTTCTTT. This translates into CASSHSGVNTEAFF.